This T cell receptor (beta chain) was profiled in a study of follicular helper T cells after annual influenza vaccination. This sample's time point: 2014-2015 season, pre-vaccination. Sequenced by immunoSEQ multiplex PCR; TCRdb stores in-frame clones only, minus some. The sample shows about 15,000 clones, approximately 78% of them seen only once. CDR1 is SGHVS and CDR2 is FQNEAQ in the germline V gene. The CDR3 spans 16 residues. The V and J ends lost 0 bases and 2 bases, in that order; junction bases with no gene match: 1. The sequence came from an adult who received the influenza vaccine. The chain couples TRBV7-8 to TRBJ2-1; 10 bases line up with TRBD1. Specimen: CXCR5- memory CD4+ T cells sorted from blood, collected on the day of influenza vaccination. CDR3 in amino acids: CASSLAGTGAYNEQFF. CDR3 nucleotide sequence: TGTGCCAGCAGCTTAGCCGGGACAGGGGCCTACAATGAGCAGTTCTTC.